These 16 T cell receptor beta chains share one sample of origin, sequenced in a study of cytomegalovirus exposure and HLA in healthy donors. PCR primers comprised 60 Vbeta and 13 Jbeta primers. Measured with immunoSEQ multiplex PCR; TCRdb has only the in-frame clones, and not every one. Seen here are 95,000 to 150,000 clones, roughly 83% observed once, and the top ten hold over 15%. Sequenced: PBMCs. The source is a man aged 18-30 years in good health and CMV-seropositive.

The genes are TRBV30 and TRBJ2-7; maybe TRBD1 (5 bases). Trimming took off 3 bases at V and 0 bases at J, with 9 bases between the two ends. Germline assignment: CDR1 GTSNPN and CDR2 SVGIG (reference sequence). This CDR3 spans 13 amino acids. This CDR3 reads CAWRGHSSYEQYF. As DNA, the CDR3 is TGTGCCTGGAGAGGACACAGCTCCTACGAGCAGTACTTC.

A few counts support this clone. The chain carries TRBV5-5 and TRBJ1-1; no firm D call. The germline V gene encodes CDR1 SGHKS and CDR2 YYEKEE (reference sequence). The CDR3 is 14 residues long. Trimming took off 0 bases at V and 4 bases at J, with 10 bases between the two ends. CDR3 coding DNA: TGTGCCAGCAGCTTGGTCGGCGGGAGCACTGAAGCTTTCTTT. This codes for CASSLVGGSTEAFF.

The J gene is TRBJ2-7, the V gene TRBV6-5; tentative D call: TRBD2 (7 bases). This CDR3 is 14 amino acids long. In germline, CDR1 is MNHEY, CDR2 SVGAGI. V was shortened by 6 bases and J by 3 bases, with 15 bases between the two germline ends. The CDR3 DNA sequence: TGTGCCAGCAGGTATCGGGGGGCGGGCTACGAGCAGTACTTC. Residues: CASRYRGAGYEQYF.

The rearrangement uses TRBV19 and TRBJ2-7; 7 positions agree with TRBD1. The CDR3 length is 15 residues. Germline values: CDR1 LNHDA, CDR2 SQIVND (reference sequence). V lost 1 base, J lost 3 bases, and 6 bases stayed unmatched. The CDR3 coding sequence is TGTGCCAGTAGTATAGGGACAGGAACGCGCTACGAGCAGTACTTC. Its translation: CASSIGTGTRYEQYF.

The rearrangement links TRBV28 to TRBJ2-7; D may be TRBD1 (6 bases). V shed 10 bases and J shed 0 bases, with 10 bases lying between them. Germline V gives CDR1 MDHEN, CDR2 SYDVKM. The CDR3 length is 12 residues. The chain's CDR3 is CAIQGSSYEQYF. As DNA, the CDR3 is TGTGCCATCCAGGGGAGCTCCTACGAGCAGTACTTC.

As to this clone: One junction end disagrees with the germline gene, perhaps due to a read error. V gene TRBV5-6 combines with J gene TRBJ2-2, with 10 bases aligning to TRBD2. CDR3 length equals 15 residues. Germline values: CDR1 SGHDT, CDR2 YYEEEE. The CDR3 DNA reads TGTGCCAGCAGCTCGGGACTAGCGAACCCCGGGGAGCTGTTTTTT. Protein: CASSSGLANPGELFF.

This clone was seen once. This chain links TRBV29-1 with TRBJ2-4; TRBD2 matches at 8 bases. With 4 bases clipped from V and 8 bases from J, the junction kept 10 bases outside the gene matches. The CDR3 has 14 residues. Germline V gene lookup returns CDR1 SQVTM and CDR2 ANQGSEA. CDR3 bases: TGCAGCGTTGGGGGCCCCCCGGGGGGGGACATTCAGTACTTC. Protein product: CSVGGPPGGDIQYF.

The J gene is TRBJ1-1, the V gene TRBV5-5; D unclear. The CDR3 contains 15 residues. Germline V lookup: CDR1 SGHKS, CDR2 YYEKEE (reference sequence). The V and J ends lost 0 bases and 1 base respectively, with 10 bases between them. The chain's CDR3 is CASSLGQVGNTEAFF. The CDR3, as DNA: TGTGCCAGCAGCTTGGGCCAGGTGGGGAACACTGAAGCTTTCTTT.

This clone was counted only a few times. The chain recombines TRBV2 with TRBJ1-1; D might be TRBD1 (5 bases). This CDR3 comprises 13 residues. Germline values: CDR1 SNHLY, CDR2 FYNNEI. Trimming shortened V by 6 bases and J by 2 bases, and 10 bases separated the two germline ends. CDR3 protein: CASRSRTNTEAFF. The CDR3 bases are TGTGCCAGCAGGTCCAGGACAAACACTGAAGCTTTCTTT.

This chain joins TRBV6-5 and TRBJ2-1; 7 bases align to TRBD1. The CDR3 has 12 residues. V was pared by 7 bases and J by 6 bases, with 3 bases of the junction left unmatched. CDR1 is MNHEY, CDR2 SVGAGI, per germline. This CDR3 reads CASNSGGNEQFF. CDR3 in DNA: TGTGCCAGCAACTCAGGGGGCAATGAGCAGTTCTTC.

This chain joins TRBV6-5 and TRBJ2-3, with D possibly being TRBD1 (6 bases). Trimming pared 10 bases from V and 1 base from J, leaving 18 bases between. The germline gives CDR1 MNHEY, CDR2 SVGAGI. This CDR3 contains 15 residues. CDR3 DNA: TGTGCCACCACCCTCCCAGCAGGGGGCACAGATACGCAGTATTTT. Its protein product is CATTLPAGGTDTQYF.

The CDR3 reads CASSTRLHSFDTQYF. The CDR3 region has the DNA TGTGCCAGCAGCACCCGACTGCACTCTTTTGATACGCAGTATTTT. This chain joins TRBV9 and TRBJ2-3; D ambiguous. The CDR3 is 15 residues long. Per the germline V gene, CDR1 is SGDLS and CDR2 is YYNGEE. The V end was cut by 4 bases, the J end by 6 bases, with 18 bases between.

This chain uses TRBV2 with TRBJ2-3; D not resolved. The V gene's germline CDR1 is SNHLY and CDR2 FYNNEI. Trimming shortened V by 4 bases and J by 6 bases, and 5 bases separated the two germline ends. CDR3 length equals 11 residues. The CDR3 DNA reads TGTGCCAGCAGTGCGGAGGATACGCAGTATTTT. Its translation is CASSAEDTQYF.

The rearrangement links TRBV28 to TRBJ2-7, with no clear D. Deletions cut 6 bases from V and 2 bases from J, with 11 bases between. This CDR3 is built from 13 residues. CDR1 and CDR2 from the germline V gene are MDHEN and SYDVKM. This chain's CDR3 is CASSPTRTYEQYF. DNA for the CDR3: TGTGCCAGCAGCCCAACCAGGACCTACGAGCAGTACTTC.

The chain recombines TRBV30 with TRBJ2-2; a possible D gene is TRBD1 (6 bases). Germline CDR1 is GTSNPN and CDR2 is SVGIG (reference sequence). V was trimmed by 4 bases and J by 4 bases, leaving 10 bases between them. The CDR3 has 13 amino acids. The CDR3 is CAWNLQGTGELFF. The DNA for the CDR3 is TGTGCCTGGAATTTACAGGGCACCGGGGAGCTGTTTTTT.

The chain is built from TRBV13 and TRBJ2-7; D gene unclear. The length of the CDR3 is 12 residues. The V gene's germline CDR1 is PRHDT and CDR2 FYEKMQ (reference sequence). Trimming stripped 7 bases from V and 0 bases from J, with 7 bases between. The CDR3 nucleotides read TGTGCCAGCACGGGTAGCTCCTACGAGCAGTACTTC. Its translation is CASTGSSYEQYF.